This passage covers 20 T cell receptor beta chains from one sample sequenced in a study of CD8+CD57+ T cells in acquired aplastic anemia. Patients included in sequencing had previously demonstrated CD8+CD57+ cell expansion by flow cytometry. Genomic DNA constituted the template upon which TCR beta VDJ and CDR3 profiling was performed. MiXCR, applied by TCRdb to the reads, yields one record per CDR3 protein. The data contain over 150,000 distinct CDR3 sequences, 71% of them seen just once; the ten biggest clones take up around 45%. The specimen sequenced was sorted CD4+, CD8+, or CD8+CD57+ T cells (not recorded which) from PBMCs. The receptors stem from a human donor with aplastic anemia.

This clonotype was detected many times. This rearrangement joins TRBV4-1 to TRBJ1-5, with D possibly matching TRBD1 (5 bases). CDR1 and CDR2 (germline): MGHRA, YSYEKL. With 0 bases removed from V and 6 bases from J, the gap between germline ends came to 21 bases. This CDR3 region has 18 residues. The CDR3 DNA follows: TGCGCCAGCAGCCAAGAGTTTAAGGAGGGGACGGCTTTTCAGCCCCAGCATTTT. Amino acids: CASSQEFKEGTAFQPQHF.

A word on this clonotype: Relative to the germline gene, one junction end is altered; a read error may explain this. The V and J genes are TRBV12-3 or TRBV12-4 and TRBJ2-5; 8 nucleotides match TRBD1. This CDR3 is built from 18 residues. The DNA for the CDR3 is TGTGCCAGCAGTTCACCCGGGACAGGCCCCCAACGAGCCGAGACCCAGCACTTC. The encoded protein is CASSSPGTGPQRAETQHF.

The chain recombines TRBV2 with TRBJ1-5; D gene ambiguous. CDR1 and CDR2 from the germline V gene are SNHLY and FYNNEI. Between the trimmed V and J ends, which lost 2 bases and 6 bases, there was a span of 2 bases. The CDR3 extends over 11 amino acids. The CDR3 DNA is TGTGCCAGCAGTGAATCTCAGCCCCAGCATTTT. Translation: CASSESQPQHF.

In DNA, the CDR3 is TGTGCCAGCAGTGAATGGGGAGGGGGCTACGAGCAGTACTTC. Protein: CASSEWGGGYEQYF. The chain has TRBV25-1 and TRBJ2-7; D might be TRBD2 (7 bases). V lost 1 base, J lost 3 bases, and 10 bases lay in between. This CDR3 comprises 14 residues. Germline V gives CDR1 MGHDK, CDR2 SYGVNS.

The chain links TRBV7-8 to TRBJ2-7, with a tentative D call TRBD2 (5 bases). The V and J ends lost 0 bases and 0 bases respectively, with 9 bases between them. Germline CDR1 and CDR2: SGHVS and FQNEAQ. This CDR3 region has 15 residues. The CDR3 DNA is TGTGCCAGCAGCTTAGCGGCTAGCTACTCCTACGAGCAGTACTTC. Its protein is CASSLAASYSYEQYF. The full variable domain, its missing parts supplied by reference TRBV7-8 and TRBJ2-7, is GAGVSQSPRYKVAKRGQDVALRCDPISGHVSLFWYQQALGQGPEFLTYFQNEAQLDKSGLPSDRFFAERPEGSVSTLKIQRTQQEDSAVYLCASSLAASYSYEQYFGPGTRLTVT.

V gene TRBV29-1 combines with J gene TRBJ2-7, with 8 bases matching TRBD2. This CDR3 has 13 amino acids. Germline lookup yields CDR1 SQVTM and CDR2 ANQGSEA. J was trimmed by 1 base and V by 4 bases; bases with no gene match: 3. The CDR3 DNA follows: TGCAGCGTTGGCAGCGGGAGATCCTACGAGCAGTACTTC. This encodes CSVGSGRSYEQYF.

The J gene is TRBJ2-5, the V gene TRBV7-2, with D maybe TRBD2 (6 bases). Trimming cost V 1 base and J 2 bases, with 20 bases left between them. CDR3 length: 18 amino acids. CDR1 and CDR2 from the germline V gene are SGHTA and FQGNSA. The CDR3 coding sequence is TGTGCCAGCAGCTTAGTCGGGGCTAGGGGACTTGGACAAGAGACCCAGTACTTC. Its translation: CASSLVGARGLGQETQYF.

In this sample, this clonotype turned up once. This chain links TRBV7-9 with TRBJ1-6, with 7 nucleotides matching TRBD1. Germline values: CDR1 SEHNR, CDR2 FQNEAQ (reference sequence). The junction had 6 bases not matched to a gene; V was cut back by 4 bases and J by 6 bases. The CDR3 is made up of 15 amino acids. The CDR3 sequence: CASSSGQESNSPLHF. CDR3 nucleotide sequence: TGTGCCAGCAGCTCCGGACAGGAGAGTAATTCACCCCTCCACTTT. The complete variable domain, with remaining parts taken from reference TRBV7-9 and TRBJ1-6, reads DTGVSQNPRHKITKRGQNVTFRCDPISEHNRLYWYRQTLGQGPEFLTYFQNEAQLEKSRLLSDRFSAERPKGSFSTLEIQRTEQGDSAMYLCASSSGQESNSPLHFGNGTRLTVT.

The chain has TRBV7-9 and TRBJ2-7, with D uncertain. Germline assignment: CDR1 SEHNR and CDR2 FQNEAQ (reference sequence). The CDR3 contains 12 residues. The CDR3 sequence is CASARVTYEQYF. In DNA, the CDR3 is TGTGCAAGCGCTAGAGTAACCTACGAGCAGTACTTC.

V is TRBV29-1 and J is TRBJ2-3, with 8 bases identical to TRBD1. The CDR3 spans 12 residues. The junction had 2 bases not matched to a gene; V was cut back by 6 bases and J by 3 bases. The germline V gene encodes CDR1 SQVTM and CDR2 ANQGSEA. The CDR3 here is CSVDRGTDTQYF. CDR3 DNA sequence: TGCAGCGTCGACAGGGGAACAGATACGCAGTATTTT.

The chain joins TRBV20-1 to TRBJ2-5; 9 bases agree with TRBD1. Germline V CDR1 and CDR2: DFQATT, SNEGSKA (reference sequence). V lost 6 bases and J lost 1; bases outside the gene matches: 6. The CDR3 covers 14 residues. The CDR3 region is CSATTGGFQETQYF. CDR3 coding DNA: TGCAGTGCGACGACAGGGGGTTTCCAAGAGACCCAGTACTTC.

The CDR3 DNA follows: TGTGCCAGCAGCGGGGTAATATGGGGGTCCTACGAGCAGTACTTC. Translated: CASSGVIWGSYEQYF. The chain recombines TRBV7-9 with TRBJ2-7; perhaps D is TRBD1 or TRBD2 (5 bases each). The CDR3 is 15 residues long. Trimming cost V 5 bases and J 1 base, with 15 bases left between them. Germline-derived CDR1 and CDR2 are SEHNR and FQNEAQ (reference sequence).

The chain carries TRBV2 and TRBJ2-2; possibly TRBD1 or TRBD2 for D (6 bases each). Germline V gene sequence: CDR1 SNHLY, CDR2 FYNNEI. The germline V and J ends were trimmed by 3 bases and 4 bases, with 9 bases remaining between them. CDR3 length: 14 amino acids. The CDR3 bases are TGTGCCAGCAGTGACAGGGGAGGCACCGGGGAGCTGTTTTTT. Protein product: CASSDRGGTGELFF.

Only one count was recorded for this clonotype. The CDR3 DNA is TGTGCCAGCAGCTCTCAAGCGGGGACGCGCAATGAGCAGTTCTTC. It codes for CASSSQAGTRNEQFF. V and J are TRBV11-2 and TRBJ2-1; 7 bases line up with TRBD2. This CDR3 contains 15 residues. The junction had 9 bases not matched to a gene; V was cut back by 4 bases and J by 6 bases. Germline assignment: CDR1 SGHAT and CDR2 FQNNGV. The whole variable domain, remainder taken from reference TRBV11-2 and TRBJ2-1, is EAGVAQSPRYKIIEKRQSVAFWCNPISGHATLYWYQQILGQGPKLLIQFQNNGVVDDSQLPKDRFSAERLKGVDSTLKIQPAKLEDSAVYLCASSSQAGTRNEQFFGPGTRLTVL.

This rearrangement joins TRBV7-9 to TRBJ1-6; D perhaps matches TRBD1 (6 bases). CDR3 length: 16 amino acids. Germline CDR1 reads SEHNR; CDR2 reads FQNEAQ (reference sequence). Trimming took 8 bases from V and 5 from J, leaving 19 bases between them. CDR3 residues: CASARGTVSDNSPLHF. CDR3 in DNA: TGTGCCAGCGCGAGGGGGACGGTCTCAGATAATTCACCCCTCCACTTT.

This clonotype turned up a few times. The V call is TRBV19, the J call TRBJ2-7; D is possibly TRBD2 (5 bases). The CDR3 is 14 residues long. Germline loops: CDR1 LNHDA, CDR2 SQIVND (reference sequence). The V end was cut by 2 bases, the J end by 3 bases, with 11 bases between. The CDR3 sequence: CASSISGSNYEQYF. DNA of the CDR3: TGTGCCAGTAGTATAAGTGGGAGTAACTACGAGCAGTACTTC. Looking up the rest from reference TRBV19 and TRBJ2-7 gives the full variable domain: DGGITQSPKYLFRKEGQNVTLSCEQNLNHDAMYWYRQDPGQGLRLIYYSQIVNDFQKGDIAEGYSVSREKKESFPLTVTSAQKNPTAFYLCASSISGSNYEQYFGPGTRLTVT.

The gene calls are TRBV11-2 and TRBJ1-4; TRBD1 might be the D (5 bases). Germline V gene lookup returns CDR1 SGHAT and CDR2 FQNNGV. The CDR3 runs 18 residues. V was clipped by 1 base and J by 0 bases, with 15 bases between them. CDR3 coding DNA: TGTGCCAGCAGCTTAGTCGGGGGGGGTTCTGCAACTAATGAAAAACTGTTTTTT. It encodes CASSLVGGGSATNEKLFF.

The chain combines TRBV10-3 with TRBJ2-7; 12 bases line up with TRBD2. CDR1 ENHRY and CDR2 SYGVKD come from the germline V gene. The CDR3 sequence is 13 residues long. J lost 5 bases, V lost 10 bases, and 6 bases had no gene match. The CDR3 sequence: CATGLAGSHEQYF. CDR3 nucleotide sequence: TGTGCCACCGGACTAGCGGGATCCCACGAGCAGTACTTC.

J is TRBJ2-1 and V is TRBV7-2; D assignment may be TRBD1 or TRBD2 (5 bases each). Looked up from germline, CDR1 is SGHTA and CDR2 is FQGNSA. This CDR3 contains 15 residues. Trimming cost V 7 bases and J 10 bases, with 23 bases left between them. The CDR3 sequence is CASTLLGDPWEEQFF. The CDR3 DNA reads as TGTGCCAGCACCCTACTAGGGGATCCGTGGGAGGAGCAGTTCTTC.

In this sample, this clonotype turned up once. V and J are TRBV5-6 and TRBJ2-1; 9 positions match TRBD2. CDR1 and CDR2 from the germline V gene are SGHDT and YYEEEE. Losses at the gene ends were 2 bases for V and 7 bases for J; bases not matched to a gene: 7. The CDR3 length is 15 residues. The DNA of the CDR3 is TGTGCCAGCAGCTTATCCGAGACTAGCGGTAATGAGCAGTTCTTC. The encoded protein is CASSLSETSGNEQFF. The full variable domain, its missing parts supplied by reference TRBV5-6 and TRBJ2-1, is DAGVTQSPTHLIKTRGQQVTLRCSPKSGHDTVSWYQQALGQGPQFIFQYYEEEERQRGNFPDRFSGHQFPNYSSELNVNALLLGDSALYLCASSLSETSGNEQFFGPGTRLTVL.